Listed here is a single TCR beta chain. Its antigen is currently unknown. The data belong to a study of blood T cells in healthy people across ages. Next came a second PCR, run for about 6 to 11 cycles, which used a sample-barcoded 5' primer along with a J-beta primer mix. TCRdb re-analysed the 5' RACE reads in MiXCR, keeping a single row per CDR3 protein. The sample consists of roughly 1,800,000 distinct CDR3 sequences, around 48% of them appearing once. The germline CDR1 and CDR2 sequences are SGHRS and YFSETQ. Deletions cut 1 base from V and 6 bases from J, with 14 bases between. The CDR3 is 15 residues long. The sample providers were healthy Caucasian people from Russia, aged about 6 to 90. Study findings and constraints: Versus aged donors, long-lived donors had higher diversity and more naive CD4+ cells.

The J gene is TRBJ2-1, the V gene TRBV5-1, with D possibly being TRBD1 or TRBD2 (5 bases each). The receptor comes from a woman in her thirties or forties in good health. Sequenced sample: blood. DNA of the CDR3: TGCGCCAGCAGCTTGCTGTCTGGGGGTGCCAATGAGCAGTTCTTC. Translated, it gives CASSLLSGGANEQFF.